This T cell receptor (beta chain) originates from a study of T cell responses to AZD1222 COVID-19 vaccine. Assay used: immunoSEQ multiplex PCR; TCRdb lists only in-frame clones, some missing. The sample carries 100,000 to 150,000 clones, 80% to 90% recorded once. The CDR3 is 14 amino acids. Trimming stripped 1 base from V and 4 bases from J, with 10 bases between. Germline assignment: CDR1 SGHTA and CDR2 FQGNSA. The J gene is TRBJ1-1, the V gene TRBV7-2; the D gene is possibly TRBD1 (5 bases). The TCR originated in an adult in good health. The sample consisted of peripheral blood, taken on day 0 of AZD1222 vaccination. For the CDR3, the DNA is TGTGCCAGCAGCTTAGTCCAGGGCGGCACTGAAGCTTTCTTT. Its translation is CASSLVQGGTEAFF.